This T cell receptor beta chain came from a study of human thymus T cells. With respect to this clone: Its cognate antigen is unknown.

The CDR3 totals 16 residues. The germline V and J ends were trimmed by 5 bases and 1 base, with 15 bases remaining between them. Germline V gene lookup returns CDR1 MDHEN and CDR2 SYDVKM. Resections removed during corrective heart surgery provided the thymus tissue used. Immunologically healthy infants in Finland undergoing congenital heart defect surgery were the donors. The method was immunoSEQ multiplex PCR; TCRdb's version includes in-frame clones alone and lacks a portion of them. In the table there are more than 70,000 clones, approximately 97% of which are singletons. General study findings and limits: Related work found strong thymic repertoire overlap between unrelated individuals. V and J genes seemed to be used with bias in thymic and blood repertoires.

Sequencing used thymus tissue. The V call is TRBV28, the J call TRBJ2-1; D is undetermined. The receptor was isolated from a boy under two years old with a congenital heart defect but otherwise immunologically healthy. DNA of the CDR3: TGTGCCAGCAGTCCATTTTTACGGGCTTCCTACAATGAGCAGTTCTTC. It yields the protein CASSPFLRASYNEQFF.